One and the same sample provided the 2 T cell receptor beta chains below, sequenced in a study of T cells in Graves' hyperthyroidism and ophthalmopathy. Amplified TCR beta CDR3 regions came from RNA transcripts. During a first-round RT-PCR of the TCR CDR3, the HTBI primer set was used. TCRdb re-derived calls from the multiplex PCR reads in MiXCR, one entry per CDR3 protein. The sample has around 300,000 distinct CDR3 sequences, roughly 13% seen once; the top ten hold around 24%. Sequencing was performed on blood. The receptors derive from a woman in her 30s with Graves' hyperthyroidism.

This clonotype has only a few counts. The CDR3 DNA reads as TGTGCCAGCAGTTACCCCACTTTGGCCCACAATGAGCAGTTCTTC. Protein: CASSYPTLAHNEQFF. V usage is TRBV6-2 or TRBV6-3 and J usage is TRBJ2-1; D is ambiguous. V was cut by 2 bases and J by 5 bases, with 13 bases left in between. The germline V gene has CDR1 MNHEY and CDR2 SVGEGT. The CDR3 has 15 amino acids.

The chain employs TRBV5-1 and TRBJ2-7, with 12 bases matching TRBD1. The length of the CDR3 is 17 residues. The V and J ends lost 5 bases and 5 bases, in that order; junction bases with no gene match: 14. The germline gives CDR1 SGHRS, CDR2 YFSETQ. CDR3: CASSYSAGTGGLNEQYF. The CDR3 coding sequence is TGCGCCAGCAGTTATTCCGCCGGGACAGGGGGCCTGAACGAGCAGTACTTC.